The TCR beta chain under discussion was sequenced for a study of regulatory and conventional T cells in RAG deficiency (dated by TCRdb to the late 2010s). Study-wide context: Autoimmunity is frequently linked to hypomorphic RAG mutations in combined immunodeficiency or atypical SCID. High-throughput TCR beta sequencing was used to compare the diversity and composition of the Treg, conventional CD4+ and CD8+ T cell repertoires of RAG-deficient patients with those of healthy controls.

Before genomic DNA extraction, conventional CD4+ T cells were purified from blood as CD25-low CD127-high cells. Eight patients with RAG deficiency were studied: one with SCID, two with Omenn syndrome and five with combined immunodeficiency or atypical SCID. Beyond this particular receptor, the publication reports: All patient T-cell subsets had shorter CDR3 lengths; Omenn syndrome patients showed >75% Treg-Tconv repertoire overlap at nucleotide and amino acid level. Unique TCR beta sequences from Treg cells were roughly 110-fold fewer in Omenn syndrome and CID/AS patients than controls, versus about 9.9-fold for other subsets. For some subjects, some T-cell subset analyses were not performed. Compared with control T-cell subpopulations, the RAG-deficient patients had markedly lower Shannon entropy and higher Simpson indices. Rather than being bona fide Treg cells, the sorted CD25-high CD127-low cells in Omenn syndrome patients may represent peripherally activated cells.

As for this clone: Its binding antigen is unknown. Within one base of it there is no much larger clone, and no base qualities were kept.

The library was built by means of the immunoSEQ multiplex PCR assay. Genomic DNA from the sorted T-cell subsets was used to amplify rearranged TCR beta chain products, which were then sequenced. On the study's bioinformatics: Shannon entropy and Simpson indices were used to measure how diverse the repertoire of productive TCR beta rearrangements was. Clonal expansion was assessed using the summed frequency of the 100 most abundant productive TCR beta clonotypes among total reads. A self-reactivity index based on amino acid usage at CDR3beta positions 6 and 7 was applied to the TRB repertoires. Two-way ANOVA was used for repertoire analyses, while Student t or Mann-Whitney tests were used for flow cytometric analyses. TCRdb's version of the immuneACCESS table is confined to in-frame rearrangements and falls short of the full clone set. An unresolved V gene accounts for under half of the shortfall where checked; the remainder is of unknown origin. The DNA gave D and trimming, while V, J and clone size come from that table. Present in this sample are several thousand clones, 90% to 95% of which were seen just once. The ten top clones hold more than 1.4% of the sample.

In the germline V gene (reference sequence), CDR1 corresponds to LNHDA and CDR2 to SQIVND. Inclusive of the bounding cysteine and phenylalanine, the CDR3 is 14 residues long. This entry keeps only the CDR3 DNA: 42 bases, framed from base 1. V lost 1 base and J lost 6 bases, and the count of bases not matched to a germline gene is 2. Recombination linked TRBV19 to TRBJ2-5, and 10 bases in between align with TRBD2. Sequencing was done on a sample of CD4+ effector T cells sorted from blood. The sequence was collected from a human donor with RAG deficiency presenting as severe combined immunodeficiency. The DNA reads as follows: TGTGCCAGTAGTATAGCTAGCGGGAGTCAGACCCAGTACTTC. This yields the protein CASSIASGSQTQYF.